This TCR beta chain originates from a study of cytomegalovirus exposure and HLA in healthy donors. At the level of the study: A later analysis reported the 130 or so validation repertoires used the same platform as the 500 to 800 first-cohort repertoires.

It was the roughly 130-subject validation cohort, separate from the approximately 700-subject first cohort, to which the donors belonged. Using immunoSEQ multiplex PCR, the repertoire was profiled, and TCRdb retains in-frame clones only, with some absent. Here the sample spans over 200,000 clones, around four fifths being singletons. CDR3 length: 15 residues. The V gene lost 4 bases and the J gene lost 0 bases, with 12 bases spanning the gap. From germline, CDR1 is MGHRA and CDR2 YSYEKL. Sequencing was performed on PBMCs. This clonotype was obtained from a woman aged 18-29 years in good health and CMV-seronegative. The chain has TRBV4-1 and TRBJ1-1, with D hard to call. DNA for the CDR3: TGCGCCAGCAGCCCGGAAAGGGTAGTGAACACTGAAGCTTTCTTT. Translated: CASSPERVVNTEAFF.